Presented here are 20 T cell receptor beta chains from one specimen sequenced in a study of T cells in localized non-small cell lung cancer. The data were produced by immunoSEQ multiplex PCR, yet TCRdb's version contains in-frame clones alone and is incomplete. The data hold just over 20,000 clones, with about 81% observed a single time. The sequences come from peripheral blood, collected before any cancer treatment. The receptors were gathered from a man aged 35-75 years with stage I lung adenocarcinoma.

This clone was detected once. V and J are TRBV7-2 and TRBJ2-5; D gene unclear. V lost 4 bases and J 5 bases, leaving 8 bases between the germline ends. The germline gives CDR1 SGHTA, CDR2 FQGNSA. CDR3 size: 12 residues. The CDR3 DNA follows: TGTGCCAGCAGCTCGCACCGCGAGACCCAGTACTTC. It encodes CASSSHRETQYF. Full variable domain (outside the CDR3, taken from reference TRBV7-2 and TRBJ2-5): GAGVSQSPSNKVTEKGKDVELRCDPISGHTALYWYRQSLGQGLEFLIYFQGNSAPDKSGLPSDRFSAERTGGSVSTLTIQRTQQEDSAVYLCASSSHRETQYFGPGTRLLVL.

The chain has TRBV7-8 and TRBJ2-7; the match to TRBD1 covers 7 bases. The CDR3 totals 13 residues. Germline values: CDR1 SGHVS, CDR2 FQNEAQ. The J segment lost 6 bases and the V segment lost 2 bases, leaving 4 bases of the junction unmatched. The CDR3 loop reads CASSLIRDSEQYF. In nucleotides, the CDR3 is TGTGCCAGCAGCTTAATCCGGGACAGCGAGCAGTACTTC.

This clone was seen a single time. The V and J genes are TRBV11-2 and TRBJ2-5; D remains unclear. This CDR3 region has 13 residues. CDR1 SGHAT and CDR2 FQNNGV come from the germline V gene. Trimming took off 5 bases at V and 4 bases at J, with 11 bases between the two ends. CDR3 protein: CASSLGPAETQYF. The CDR3 region has the DNA TGTGCCAGCAGCCTGGGCCCGGCAGAGACCCAGTACTTC.

The CDR3 nucleotides read TGTGCCAGCAGCTTTATGCGGGGGTCCACAGATACGCAGTATTTT. Its protein product is CASSFMRGSTDTQYF. J is TRBJ2-3 and V is TRBV7-2; the match to TRBD2 covers 7 bases. This CDR3 has 15 residues. Per germline, CDR1 SGHTA and CDR2 FQGNSA. The junction had 5 bases not matched to a gene; V was cut back by 3 bases and J by 2 bases.

The chain recombines TRBV6-1 with TRBJ2-3; perhaps D is TRBD1 or TRBD2 (5 bases each). V was shortened by 7 bases and J by 1 base, with 12 bases between the two germline ends. The CDR3 sequence is 14 residues long. Germline CDR1 MNHNS, CDR2 SASEGT. The CDR3 DNA is TGTGCCAGCATCGGGACCTTCGGCACAGATACGCAGTATTTT. Protein sequence: CASIGTFGTDTQYF.

CDR3 in amino acids: CASSWDRGYTF. CDR3 bases: TGTGCCAGCAGTTGGGACAGGGGCTACACCTTC. The J gene is TRBJ1-2, the V gene TRBV28, with 8 bases fitting TRBD1. The germline CDR1 and CDR2 sequences are MDHEN and SYDVKM. J lost 8 bases, V lost 4 bases, and 0 bases had no gene match. This CDR3 comprises 11 residues.

The chain links TRBV9 to TRBJ2-3, with D possibly being TRBD2 (6 bases). Trimming left V 4 bases short and J 8 bases short, with 14 bases between. The CDR3 extends over 13 amino acids. In germline, CDR1 is SGDLS, CDR2 YYNGEE. CDR3 sequence reads: CASSSGGDGTQYF. DNA for the CDR3: TGTGCCAGCAGCTCCGGGGGTGATGGTACGCAGTATTTT.

The rearrangement uses TRBV15 and TRBJ1-4; no clear D gene. The CDR3 sequence is 14 residues long. V lost 1 base, J lost 5 bases, and 8 bases lay in between. Germline CDR1 LNHNV, CDR2 YYDKDF (reference sequence). DNA for the CDR3: TGTGCCACCAGCAGAGCACACCGAAATGAAAAACTGTTTTTT. Translated, it gives CATSRAHRNEKLFF. The variable domain in full, with the rest retrieved from reference TRBV15 and TRBJ1-4, is DAMVIQNPRYQVTQFGKPVTLSCSQTLNHNVMYWYQQKSSQAPKLLFHYYDKDFNNEADTPDNFQSRRPNTSFCFLDIRSPGLGDTAMYLCATSRAHRNEKLFFGSGTQLSVL.

The chain employs TRBV2 and TRBJ2-5, with D perhaps TRBD1 (6 bases). V lost 2 bases to trimming and J lost 7 bases, with 17 bases between them. CDR1 is SNHLY and CDR2 is FYNNEI in the germline V gene. The CDR3 has 15 residues. The DNA for the CDR3 is TGTGCCAGCAGTGAAACCAGGGGTCAGATCGGGACCCAGTACTTC. Translated: CASSETRGQIGTQYF.

This clone has a single count. The chain employs TRBV5-1 and TRBJ2-3; the D call may be TRBD1 or TRBD2 (6 bases each). Per germline, CDR1 SGHRS and CDR2 YFSETQ. The V end was cut by 5 bases, the J end by 0 bases, with 16 bases between. CDR3 length equals 16 residues. In DNA, the CDR3 is TGCGCCAGCAGTAATACAGGGAGGACTAGCACAGATACGCAGTATTTT. Translating gives CASSNTGRTSTDTQYF.

The V and J genes are TRBV5-6 and TRBJ2-7; 10 bases are a match to TRBD1. In germline, CDR1 is SGHDT, CDR2 YYEEEE. V shed 4 bases and J 3 bases; nucleotides not matched to a gene: 4. The CDR3 is 14 residues long. The CDR3 reads CASSQGQGRYEQYF. CDR3 nucleotide sequence: TGTGCCAGCAGCCAGGGACAGGGGCGCTACGAGCAGTACTTC.

The chain combines TRBV10-1 with TRBJ2-6; 7 nucleotides agree with TRBD1. Looked up from germline, CDR1 is WNHNN and CDR2 is SYGVQD (reference sequence). This CDR3 has 16 amino acids. The V gene end was trimmed by 11 bases and the J gene end by 0 bases; junction bases not matched to a gene: 10. The CDR3 loop reads CAGTEAFLSGANVLTF. The CDR3 region has the DNA TGCGCCGGGACAGAAGCCTTCCTCTCTGGGGCCAACGTCCTGACTTTC.

The V gene is TRBV18, the J gene TRBJ2-3; D might be TRBD1 or TRBD2, each matching 5 bases. Germline CDR1 is KGHSH and CDR2 is LQKENI. V was clipped by 2 bases and J by 2 bases, with 11 bases between them. CDR3 size: 15 residues. The CDR3 is CASSPTGTFTDTQYF. CDR3 DNA sequence: TGTGCCAGCTCACCAACGGGGACCTTCACAGATACGCAGTATTTT.

This clone was seen a handful of times. The chain combines TRBV21-1 with TRBJ2-5; the table's D call of TRBD2 was not tested on the DNA. TRBV21-1 is recorded as a pseudogene. This CDR3 contains 18 residues. As DNA, the CDR3 is TGTGCCAGCAGCAAAGGGGGGAGCGGGAGAGCCGTGGGAGAGACCCAGTACTTC. It specifies CASSKGGSGRAVGETQYF.

The gene calls are TRBV7-2 and TRBJ1-5; possibly TRBD1 for D (5 bases). V was pared by 0 bases and J by 2 bases, with 14 bases between. Germline assignment: CDR1 SGHTA and CDR2 FQGNSA. This CDR3 region has 17 residues. CDR3 in DNA: TGTGCCAGCAGCTTAGCGTCCCCAGGGTGGGGCAATCAGCCCCAGCATTTT. Its protein product is CASSLASPGWGNQPQHF.

The rearrangement uses TRBV20-1 and TRBJ2-1; D is ambiguous. The CDR3 extends over 11 amino acids. Germline CDR1 and CDR2: DFQATT and SNEGSKA (reference sequence). V lost 2 bases, J lost 8 bases, and 7 bases lay in between. The CDR3 loop reads CSARKMDEQFF. CDR3 nucleotides: TGCAGTGCTAGAAAGATGGATGAGCAGTTCTTC.

Of note for this clone: One junction end does not reproduce the germline sequence, and a read error may be involved. The rearrangement joins TRBV5-8 to TRBJ1-3, with 7 bases that match TRBD1. Germline V gene lookup returns CDR1 SGHTS and CDR2 YDEGEE. CDR3 size: 15 residues. CDR3 in DNA: TGTGCCAGCAGCTCCGACAGGGTACCAGGAAGCACCATATATTTT. This translates into CASSSDRVPGSTIYF.

The rearrangement uses TRBV11-2 and TRBJ1-6; D not certain. Germline V CDR1 and CDR2: SGHAT, FQNNGV. Trimming took 0 bases from V and 8 from J, leaving 5 bases between them. The CDR3 extends over 13 amino acids. The CDR3 nucleotides read TGTGCCAGCAGCTTAGATCTCGATTCACCCCTCCACTTT. This codes for CASSLDLDSPLHF.

The rearrangement uses TRBV5-1 and TRBJ2-5, with D hard to call. The CDR3 consists of 13 residues. The germline V gene has CDR1 SGHRS and CDR2 YFSETQ. V lost 4 bases and J 2 bases, leaving 9 bases between the germline ends. CDR3 residues: CASSLTPQETQYF. CDR3 sequence (DNA): TGCGCCAGCAGCCTTACCCCGCAAGAGACCCAGTACTTC.

The gene calls are TRBV11-2 and TRBJ2-3; 10 bases match TRBD2. Germline values: CDR1 SGHAT, CDR2 FQNNGV. This CDR3 is built from 15 residues. Trimming removed 5 bases from V and 0 bases from J; junction bases left unmatched: 2. CDR3 amino acids: CASSTTSGSTDTQYF. The CDR3 nucleotides read TGTGCCAGCAGCACGACTAGCGGGAGCACAGATACGCAGTATTTT. The full variable domain, its missing parts supplied by reference TRBV11-2 and TRBJ2-3, is EAGVAQSPRYKIIEKRQSVAFWCNPISGHATLYWYQQILGQGPKLLIQFQNNGVVDDSQLPKDRFSAERLKGVDSTLKIQPAKLEDSAVYLCASSTTSGSTDTQYFGPGTRLTVL.